Below are 10 T cell receptor beta chains sequenced from a single sample in a study of circulating and synovial CD4+ cells in juvenile arthritis. Measured with immunoSEQ multiplex PCR; TCRdb has only the in-frame clones, and not every one. The data hold 30,000 to 40,000 clones, with roughly 95% observed a single time. The sample consisted of CD4+ T cells from blood. Receptors were obtained from a human donor with juvenile idiopathic arthritis.

This chain links TRBV14 with TRBJ1-1; D might be TRBD1 (5 bases). The CDR3 length is 11 residues. Trimming cost V 6 bases and J 8 bases, with 10 bases left between them. Germline lookup yields CDR1 SGHDN and CDR2 FVKESK. CDR3 in amino acids: CASRQRGEAFF. Written as DNA, the CDR3 is TGTGCCAGCAGACAACGGGGGGAAGCTTTCTTT.

J is TRBJ1-4 and V is TRBV4-3; D remains ambiguous. Per the germline V gene, CDR1 is LGHNA and CDR2 is YSLEER. Trimming left V 1 base short and J 8 bases short, with 8 bases between. The CDR3 sequence is 13 residues long. The CDR3 nucleotides read TGCGCCAGCAGCCAAGTCGGCGGGGAAAAACTGTTTTTT. It translates to CASSQVGGEKLFF.

The chain links TRBV4-3 to TRBJ2-3; D gene unclear. Trimming removed 1 base from V and 2 bases from J, with 10 bases in between. CDR1 and CDR2 (germline): LGHNA, YSLEER. The CDR3 runs to 15 residues. The CDR3 nucleotides read TGCGCCAGCAGCCAAGGAGGCGTGCTCACAGATACGCAGTATTTT. This encodes CASSQGGVLTDTQYF.

V gene TRBV6-6 combines with J gene TRBJ1-1; D ambiguous. Trimming stripped 2 bases from V and 12 bases from J, with 13 bases between. In germline, CDR1 is MNHNY, CDR2 SVGAGI (reference sequence). The CDR3 has 12 amino acids. The CDR3 spells CASSYPERASFF. Here the CDR3 DNA reads TGTGCCAGCAGTTACCCGGAGAGGGCTTCTTTCTTT.

In its sample, this clone was seen once. This CDR3 is CASSGTGLISGNTIYF. The CDR3 nucleotides read TGTGCCAGCAGTGGAACAGGGTTGATATCTGGAAACACCATATATTTT. The chain carries TRBV6-1 and TRBJ1-3; a possible D gene is TRBD1 (6 bases). The CDR3 runs 16 residues. Germline CDR1 is MNHNS and CDR2 is SASEGT. The ends were cut back, 4 bases at V and 1 base at J, with 14 bases in the middle.

V gene TRBV10-3 combines with J gene TRBJ2-7; D unclear. Germline V gives CDR1 ENHRY, CDR2 SYGVKD. The length of the CDR3 is 9 residues. Trimming took 6 bases from V and 6 from J, leaving 3 bases between them. In DNA, the CDR3 is TGTGCCATCAGGAGCGAGCAGTACTTC. Translating it yields CAIRSEQYF.

J is TRBJ2-3 and V is TRBV6-5; D uncertain. V was trimmed by 7 bases and J by 0 bases, leaving 11 bases between them. The CDR3 runs to 14 residues. The germline V gene encodes CDR1 MNHEY and CDR2 SVGAGI. For the CDR3, the DNA is TGTGCCAGCAAGCCCGGAGCTAGCACAGATACGCAGTATTTT. This gives the protein CASKPGASTDTQYF.

CDR3 DNA: TGTGCCAGCAGCTTCGCCGGGACACAGTACAATGAGCAGTTCTTC. Protein product: CASSFAGTQYNEQFF. The rearrangement links TRBV11-3 to TRBJ2-1; perhaps TRBD1 as D (6 bases). CDR1 and CDR2 (germline): SGHNT, YENEEA. The CDR3 sequence is 15 residues long. V was trimmed by 3 bases and J by 4 bases, leaving 13 bases between them.

This sequence joins TRBV18 and TRBJ1-3, with D possibly TRBD1 on 6 matching bases. CDR3 length equals 15 residues. Germline V gene sequence: CDR1 KGHSH, CDR2 LQKENI. Trimming removed 1 base at V and 4 bases at J, with 11 bases between. CDR3 DNA: TGTGCCAGCTCACCACTGGACAGCTTCGGAAACACCATATATTTT. Amino acid sequence: CASSPLDSFGNTIYF.

This chain connects TRBV18 to TRBJ2-7; D is undetermined. The CDR3 sequence is 14 residues long. With 2 bases removed from V and 3 bases from J, the gap between germline ends came to 11 bases. The germline V gene encodes CDR1 KGHSH and CDR2 LQKENI. The CDR3 nucleotides are TGTGCCAGCTCACCATCGTCAGAAAGCTACGAGCAGTACTTC. Its translation: CASSPSSESYEQYF.